Given below is one T cell receptor (beta chain) in context. Antigen specificity is unknown. Other DNA sequences from this sample encode an identical CDR3 as well. The data originate from a study of cytomegalovirus exposure and HLA in healthy donors. Findings and limits, study-wide: Some V segments could not be told apart, so they were left out, TRBV6-2 and TRBV6-3 among them. The authors listed 164 TCR beta chains as cytomegalovirus-associated.

J was trimmed by 5 bases and V by 4 bases; bases with no gene match: 3. The CDR3 covers 13 residues. CDR1 is MNHEY and CDR2 is SVGAGI in the germline V gene. Unrecorded immune exposures were likely, despite nominal health at sampling. PCR involved 60 Vbeta and 13 Jbeta primers. The table came from immunoSEQ multiplex PCR; TCRdb's copy has only in-frame clones and leaves some out. The table includes around 94,000 clones, roughly three quarters detected once. The chain has TRBV6-5 and TRBJ2-5; 8 bases line up with TRBD1. The origin of this receptor is a male donor in good health and CMV-seropositive. The sequencing input was PBMCs. In DNA, the CDR3 is TGTGCCAGCAGTTCCGACAGGGGCGAGACCCAGTACTTC. It codes for CASSSDRGETQYF.